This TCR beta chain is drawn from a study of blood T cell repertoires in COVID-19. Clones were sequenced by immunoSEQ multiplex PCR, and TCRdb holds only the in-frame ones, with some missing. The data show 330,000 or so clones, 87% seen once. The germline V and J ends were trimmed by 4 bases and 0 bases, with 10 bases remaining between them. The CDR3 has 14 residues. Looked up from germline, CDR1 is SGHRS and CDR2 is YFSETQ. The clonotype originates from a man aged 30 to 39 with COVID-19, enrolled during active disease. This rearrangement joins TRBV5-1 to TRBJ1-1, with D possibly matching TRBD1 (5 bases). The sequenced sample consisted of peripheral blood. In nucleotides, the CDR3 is TGCGCCAGCAGCCCCGACAGTATGAACACTGAAGCTTTCTTT. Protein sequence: CASSPDSMNTEAFF.